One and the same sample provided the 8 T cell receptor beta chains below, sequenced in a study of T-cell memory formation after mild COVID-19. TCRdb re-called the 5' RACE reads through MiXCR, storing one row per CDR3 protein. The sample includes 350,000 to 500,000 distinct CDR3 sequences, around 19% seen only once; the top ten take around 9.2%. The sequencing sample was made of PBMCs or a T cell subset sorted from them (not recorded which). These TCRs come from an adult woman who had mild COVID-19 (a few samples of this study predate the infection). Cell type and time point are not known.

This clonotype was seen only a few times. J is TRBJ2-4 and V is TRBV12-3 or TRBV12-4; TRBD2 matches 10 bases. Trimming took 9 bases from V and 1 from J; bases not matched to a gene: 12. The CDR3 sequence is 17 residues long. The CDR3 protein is CASLGPSGSSAKNIQYF. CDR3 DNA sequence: TGTGCCAGTCTTGGCCCTAGCGGGAGTAGCGCCAAAAACATTCAGTACTTC.

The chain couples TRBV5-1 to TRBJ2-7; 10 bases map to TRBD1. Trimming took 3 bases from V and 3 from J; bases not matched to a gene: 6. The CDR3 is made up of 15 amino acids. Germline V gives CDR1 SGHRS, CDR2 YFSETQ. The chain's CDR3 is CASSSGTGVLYEQYF. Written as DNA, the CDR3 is TGCGCCAGCAGCTCCGGGACAGGGGTACTCTACGAGCAGTACTTC.

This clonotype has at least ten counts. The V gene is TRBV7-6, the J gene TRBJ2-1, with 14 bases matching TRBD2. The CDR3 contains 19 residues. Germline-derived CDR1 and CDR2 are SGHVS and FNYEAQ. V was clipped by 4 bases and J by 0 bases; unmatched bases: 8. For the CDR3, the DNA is TGTGCCAGCAGCTCACGGACTAGCGGGAGGACTAGCTCCTACAATGAGCAGTTCTTC. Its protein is CASSSRTSGRTSSYNEQFF.

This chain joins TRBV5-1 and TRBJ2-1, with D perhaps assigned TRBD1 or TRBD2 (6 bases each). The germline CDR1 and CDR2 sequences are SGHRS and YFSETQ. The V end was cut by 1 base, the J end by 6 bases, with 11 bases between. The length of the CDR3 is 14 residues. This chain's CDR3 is CASSLLGGSNEQFF. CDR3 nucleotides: TGCGCCAGCAGCTTGTTAGGGGGGTCCAATGAGCAGTTCTTC.

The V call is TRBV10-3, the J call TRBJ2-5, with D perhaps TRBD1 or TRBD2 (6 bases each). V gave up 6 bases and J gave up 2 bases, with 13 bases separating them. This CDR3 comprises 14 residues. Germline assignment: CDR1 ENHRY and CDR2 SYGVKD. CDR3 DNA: TGTGCCATCAGGCCGCAAGGGGGGCAAGAGACCCAGTACTTC. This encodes CAIRPQGGQETQYF.

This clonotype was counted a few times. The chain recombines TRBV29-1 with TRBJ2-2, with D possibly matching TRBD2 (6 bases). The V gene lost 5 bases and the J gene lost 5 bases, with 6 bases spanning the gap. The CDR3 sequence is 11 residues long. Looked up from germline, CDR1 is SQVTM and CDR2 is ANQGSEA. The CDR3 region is CSVSGTGELFF. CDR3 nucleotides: TGCAGCGTTAGCGGGACCGGGGAGCTGTTTTTT.

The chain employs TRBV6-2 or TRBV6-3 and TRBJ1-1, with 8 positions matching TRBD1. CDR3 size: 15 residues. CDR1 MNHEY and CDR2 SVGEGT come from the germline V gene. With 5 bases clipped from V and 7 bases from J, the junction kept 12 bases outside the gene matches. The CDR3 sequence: CASSLNYRQGSEAFF. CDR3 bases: TGTGCCAGCAGTCTGAATTATCGACAGGGGAGTGAAGCTTTCTTT.

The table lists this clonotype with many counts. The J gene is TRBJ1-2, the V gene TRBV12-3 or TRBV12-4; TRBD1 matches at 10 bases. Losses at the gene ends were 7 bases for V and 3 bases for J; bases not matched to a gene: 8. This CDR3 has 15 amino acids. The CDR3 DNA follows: TGTGCCAGCAACGGGGGGACAGGGGAGCACTATGGCTACACCTTC. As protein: CASNGGTGEHYGYTF.